This T cell receptor (beta chain) was found in a study of blood T cells in healthy people across ages (dated by TCRdb to the mid-2010s). In the study overall: In model experiments, template switching captured roughly one uniquely barcoded TCR beta cDNA molecule for every two T cells. The study measured age-related changes in TCR beta repertoire diversity using deep sequencing normalized with unique cDNA molecular identifiers. The donors were divided into four age groups: young (average around 15 years), middle-aged (roughly 40), aged (approximately 62) and long-lived (about 80). Donors of different ages were randomly distributed across sequencing lanes to avoid experimental bias. Using the same blood draw, the study looked at two additional independent replicas of 1 million unique cDNA reads for two donors, one aged 18 to 30 and the other aged 80 or older.

The receptor library was made with 5' RACE. This sample was sequenced with an Illumina HiSeq 2500. A second PCR of roughly 7 to 11 cycles was performed with a sample-barcoded 5' primer and a J-beta primer mix. A template-switch 5' adaptor carrying 12 random nucleotides introduced a unique molecular identifier onto each TCR beta cDNA molecule. Each sample yielded at least 3 million CDR3-containing paired-end reads. First-strand cDNA synthesis was performed from all RNA using the Mint cDNA synthesis kit, with priming by a TRBC-specific oligonucleotide. Following uracil-DNA glycosylase treatment, a first 18-cycle PCR with universal primers M1SS and BC2_uni_R was performed on all cDNA. The authors' pipeline ran thus. Normalization of each sample was performed by random selection of 1 million high-quality reads, each carrying a distinct molecular identifier. Reads with shared molecular identifiers were discarded instead of being binned into consensus sequences. MiTCR, set to a Q25 quality threshold and the strictest error-elimination algorithm, was used for CDR3 identification, clonotype clustering and error correction. A nonparametric unseen species model with Euler transformation was used to estimate lower-bound total TCR beta diversity. The public reads were reprocessed in TCRdb via fastp at Q25 and MiXCR, keeping in-frame beta chains. Every CDR3 protein is listed once, alongside the most common genes and DNA of its rows. TCRdb's processing, not the authors' own work, is the source of the V and J calls. The sample data list more than 650,000 distinct CDR3 sequences, and 22% of these were observed just once. The biggest ten clones account for roughly 22% of the sample.

What the study reported, not specific to this receptor: Observed TCR beta diversity per million T cells fell roughly linearly with age, and a significant reduction was already apparent by age around 40. Observed TCR beta diversity correlated strongly with the percentage of naive T cells measured by flow cytometry. Donor CMV infection status was unknown, potentially confounding age-related changes in expanded clonotypes. Compared with the aged group, more naive CD4+ T cells, fewer expanded clones and increased TCR diversity were shown by the long-lived group, suggesting age selection. Since profiling was done on bulk unsorted PBMCs, naive and antigen-experienced compartments could not be conclusively compared. Total diversity estimates from one million sequenced T cells were considered lower bounds and underestimates.

A remark on this clonotype: There is no known antigen for this receptor. Per-base quality was not reported, and no clone a single base away is much larger than it.

Systemically healthy Caucasian individuals from Russia, approximately 39 in total and aged about 6 to 100 years, were included as donors. Each donor gave 8 to 10 milliliters of peripheral blood, drawn into EDTA-treated Vacutainer tubes. PBMCs were isolated by Ficoll-Paque density-gradient centrifugation, with at least 7 million obtained per sample. Total RNA, at least 5 micrograms per sample, was extracted from PBMCs with Trizol reagent. The percentages of naive CD45RAhigh/CD27high T cells were determined by flow cytometry on a PBMC aliquot from every donor. Deletion took 3 bases off V and 11 bases off J, with a span of 23 bases between the germline ends. There are 15 amino acids in the CDR3, from cysteine to valine inclusive. This entry keeps only the CDR3 DNA: 45 bases, framed from base 1.

Rearrangement joined TRBV23-1 to TRBJ2-7; the D call is possibly TRBD1 or TRBD2, each sharing 5 bases. TRBV23-1 is annotated as an ORF whose role is uncertain. The source of this sequence is a man between 65 and 80 years old in good health. The sample was blood. The CDR3 has the sequence CASSQGRDRPLMKYV. At the DNA level, the sequence is TGCGCCAGCAGTCAGGGGAGAGACAGACCCCTGATGAAGTACGTC.